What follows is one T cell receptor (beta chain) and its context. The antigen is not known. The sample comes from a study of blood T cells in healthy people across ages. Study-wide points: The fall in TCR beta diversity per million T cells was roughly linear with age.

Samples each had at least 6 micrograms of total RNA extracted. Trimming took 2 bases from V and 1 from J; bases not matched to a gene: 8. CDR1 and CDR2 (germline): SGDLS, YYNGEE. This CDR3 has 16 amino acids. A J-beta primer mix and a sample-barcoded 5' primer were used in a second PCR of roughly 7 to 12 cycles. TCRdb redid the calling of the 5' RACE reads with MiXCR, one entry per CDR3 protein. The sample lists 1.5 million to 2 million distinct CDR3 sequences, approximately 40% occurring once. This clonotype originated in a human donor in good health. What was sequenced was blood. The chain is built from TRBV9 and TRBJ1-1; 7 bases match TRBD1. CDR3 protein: CASSVGQTYRNTEAFF. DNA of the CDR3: TGTGCCAGCAGCGTGGGACAGACCTACCGGAACACTGAAGCTTTCTTT.